This T cell receptor (beta chain) was captured by sequencing in a study of cytomegalovirus exposure and HLA in healthy donors. Study overall: One earlier analysis, a look at 180 million or so T cells, found 117 million unique TCR beta sequences. Study conclusions and caveats: Cytomegalovirus status, reportedly, was diagnosed with high specificity and sensitivity by the classifier. Owing to their indistinguishability, certain V segments, notably TRBV6-2 and TRBV6-3, were excluded. Among immune exposure information, only CMV serostatus was available.

Remarks on this clone: Its antigen is undetermined.

The CDR3 runs 16 residues. Germline V gene sequence: CDR1 SGHTA, CDR2 FQGNSA. V lost 1 base and J lost 1; bases outside the gene matches: 2. Both 60 Vbeta primers and 13 Jbeta primers went into the PCR. The assay was immunoSEQ multiplex PCR, and TCRdb's table has in-frame clones only and misses some. In the table there are 100,000 to 150,000 clones, about 85% of which are singletons. The TCR was taken from a boy under 18 in good health and CMV-seronegative. Input material: PBMCs. V usage is TRBV7-2 and J usage is TRBJ2-2; 8 nucleotides line up with TRBD2. This CDR3 reads CASSLGAGGNTGELFF. The CDR3 DNA reads TGTGCCAGCAGCTTAGGGGCGGGAGGGAACACCGGGGAGCTGTTTTTT.